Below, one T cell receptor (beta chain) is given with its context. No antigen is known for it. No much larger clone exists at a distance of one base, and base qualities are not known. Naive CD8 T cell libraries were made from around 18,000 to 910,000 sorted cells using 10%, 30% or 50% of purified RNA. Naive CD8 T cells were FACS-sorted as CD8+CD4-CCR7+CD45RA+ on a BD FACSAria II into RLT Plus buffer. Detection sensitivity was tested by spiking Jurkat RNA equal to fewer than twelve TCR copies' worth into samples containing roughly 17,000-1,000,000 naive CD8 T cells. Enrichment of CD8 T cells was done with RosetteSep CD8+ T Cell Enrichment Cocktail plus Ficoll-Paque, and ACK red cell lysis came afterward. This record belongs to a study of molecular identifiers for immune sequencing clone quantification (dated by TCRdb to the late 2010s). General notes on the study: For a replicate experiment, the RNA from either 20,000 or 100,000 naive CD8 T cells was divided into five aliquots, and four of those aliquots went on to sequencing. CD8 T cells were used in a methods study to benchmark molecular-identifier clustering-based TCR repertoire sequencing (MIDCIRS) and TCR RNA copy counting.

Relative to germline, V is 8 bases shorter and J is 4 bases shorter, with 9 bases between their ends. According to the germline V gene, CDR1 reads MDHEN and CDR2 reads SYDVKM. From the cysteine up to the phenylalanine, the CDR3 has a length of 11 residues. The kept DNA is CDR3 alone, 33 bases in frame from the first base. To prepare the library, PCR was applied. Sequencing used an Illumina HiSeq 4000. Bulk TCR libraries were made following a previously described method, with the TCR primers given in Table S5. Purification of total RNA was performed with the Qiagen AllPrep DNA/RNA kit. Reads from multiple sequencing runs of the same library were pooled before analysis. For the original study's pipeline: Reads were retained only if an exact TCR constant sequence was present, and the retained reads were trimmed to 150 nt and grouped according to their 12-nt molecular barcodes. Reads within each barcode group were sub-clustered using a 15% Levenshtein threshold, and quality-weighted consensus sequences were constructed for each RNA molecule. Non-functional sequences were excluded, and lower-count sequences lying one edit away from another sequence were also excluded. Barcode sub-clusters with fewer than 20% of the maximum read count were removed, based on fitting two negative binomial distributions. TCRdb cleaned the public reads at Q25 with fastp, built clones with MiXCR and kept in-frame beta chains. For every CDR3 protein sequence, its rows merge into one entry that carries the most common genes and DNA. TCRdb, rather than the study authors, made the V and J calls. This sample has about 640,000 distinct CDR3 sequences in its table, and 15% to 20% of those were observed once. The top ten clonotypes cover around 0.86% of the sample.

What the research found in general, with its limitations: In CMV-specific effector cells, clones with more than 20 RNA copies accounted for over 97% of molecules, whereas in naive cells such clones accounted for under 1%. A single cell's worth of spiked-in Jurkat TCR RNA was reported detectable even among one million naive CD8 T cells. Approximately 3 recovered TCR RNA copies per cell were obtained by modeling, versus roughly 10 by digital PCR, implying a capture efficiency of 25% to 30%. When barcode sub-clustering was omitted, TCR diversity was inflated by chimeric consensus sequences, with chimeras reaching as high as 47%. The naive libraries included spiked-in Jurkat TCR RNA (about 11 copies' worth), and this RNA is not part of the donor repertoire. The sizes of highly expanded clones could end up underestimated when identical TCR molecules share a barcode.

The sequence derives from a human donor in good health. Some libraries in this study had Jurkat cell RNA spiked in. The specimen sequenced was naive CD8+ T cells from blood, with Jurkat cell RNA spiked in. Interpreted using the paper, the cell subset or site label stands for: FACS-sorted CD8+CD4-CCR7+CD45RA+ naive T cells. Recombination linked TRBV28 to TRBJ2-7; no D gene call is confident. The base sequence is TGTGCCAGCCGGTCGATTTACGAGCAGTACTTC. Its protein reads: CASRSIYEQYF.